This T cell receptor (beta chain) appears in the sequencing data of a study of T cells in Graves' hyperthyroidism and ophthalmopathy. The germline CDR1 and CDR2 sequences are LNHDA and SQIVND (reference sequence). Trimming removed 7 bases at V and 4 bases at J, with 19 bases between. This CDR3 comprises 15 residues. TCR beta CDR3 regions were amplified from RNA. The HTBI primer set served for first-round RT-PCR of the TCR CDR3. Each CDR3 protein is one row after TCRdb ran MiXCR on the multiplex PCR reads. The table includes 550,000 to 700,000 distinct CDR3 sequences, around 15% detected once. The V and J genes are TRBV19 and TRBJ1-2; the D is unclear. This clonotype was obtained from a woman aged 40 to 50 with Graves' ophthalmopathy. Sample: blood. The CDR3 spells CASKMRRRSFYGYTF. In DNA form, the CDR3 reads TGTGCCAGTAAAATGAGAAGGCGCTCTTTCTATGGCTACACCTTC.